The rows below give T cell receptor beta chains drawn from one sample of a study of chemoradiotherapy in HPV16-positive cancers. Assay: immunoSEQ multiplex PCR; the TCRdb copy retains only in-frame clones and omits some. Here the sample spans approximately 38,000 clones, about 82% being singletons. Here the sequenced sample was blood, taken from a patient who underwent chemoradiotherapy. These receptors originate from a human donor with HPV-associated anogenital cancer. Both conserved end residues are trimmed from each CDR3. D genes are given only for firm matches. For some rows the clone size is stated as once, few or many, or as a class when expanded; others skip it.

clone size | V gene | D gene | CDR3 protein
NA | TRBV9 | TRBD1 | ASSKSGQGASPLH
few | TRBV7-8 | NA | ASSLGTTYNEQF
NA | TRBV2 | NA | ASSGQLNTEAF
NA | TRBV27 | NA | ASTEGGHTEAF
NA | TRBV9 | TRBD1 | ASSTFDRVGSYGYT
NA | TRBV5-1 | TRBD1 | ASSGGTGAYEQY
NA | TRBV10-3 | NA | AISDLTSGTNEKLF
NA | TRBV7-2 | TRBD1 | ASSFEDREYYGYT
NA | TRBV18 | NA | ASSPLGGAPSYNEQF
NA | TRBV6-1 | NA | ASSDLRGYGYT
NA | TRBV30 | TRBD1 | AWSGQGNTEAF
NA | TRBV6-4 | NA | ASSDSVSGTEAF
once | TRBV29-1 | NA | SVDRGYEQF
few | TRBV7-8 | NA | ASSLILSAGTTDTQY
NA | TRBV30 | NA | AWRLGDRYTEAF
few | TRBV7-2 | NA | ASSLTPDSNQPQH
NA | TRBV9 | TRBD1 | ASSAYRGQAEAF
few | TRBV4-1 | NA | ASSQDGGYTEAF
NA | TRBV5-6 | NA | ASSLGRFSNQPQH
NA | TRBV7-9 | NA | ASSLESTGISAF
NA | TRBV25-1 | NA | ASSENRDYGYT
NA | TRBV29-1 | TRBD1 | SVPGQGYGYT
once | TRBV11-2 | NA | ASSFYVGRVGEAF
NA | TRBV29-1 | NA | SAFIDGYT
NA | TRBV6-4 | TRBD1 | ASRQGRQPQH
NA | TRBV6-1 | TRBD1 | ASIEQGDTEAF
NA | TRBV27 | NA | ASSMGYEQY
NA | TRBV5-4 | NA | ASSLGGDELNTEAF
NA | TRBV6-4 | TRBD2 | ASESGTSGEQY
few | TRBV27 | TRBD1 | ASTGTGRTGELF
NA | TRBV7-3 | NA | ASSYSGKNTGELF
NA | TRBV19 | NA | ASSIGRGAF
NA | TRBV7-7 | TRBD1 | ASSLGQGSDTQY
few | TRBV7-6 | TRBD1 | ASSFGQGGRGNTIY
NA | TRBV7-2 | NA | ASSLDRSRAF
NA | TRBV4-3 | NA | ASSQQGRLGSPLH
NA | TRBV7-2 | NA | ASSLGGGLGSPLH
NA | TRBV4-1 | NA | ASSQDLGGGNQPQH
few | TRBV27 | TRBD1 | ASGDRGRNEQF
NA | TRBV6-6 | TRBD1 | ASSTGTYEQY
NA | TRBV11-3 | NA | ASSSDGNNSPLH